This T cell receptor (beta chain) derives from a study of T cell repertoires in cytomegalovirus infection. About the study: Signatures in public TCR beta sequences pointed to both CMV infection and matching HLA type.

The CDR3 runs to 14 residues. V dropped 6 bases and J dropped 7; count of bases not matched to a gene: 6. Via MiXCR, TCRdb re-called the reads, giving one row per CDR3 protein. The sample contains some 800,000 distinct CDR3 sequences, 25% to 30% of which appear only once. To note about this clonotype: Its target is not known.

V and J are TRBV12-3 or TRBV12-4 and TRBJ1-6; 7 bases are a match to TRBD1. Material: cultured CD8+ T cells from PBMCs, obtained from culture after CMV antigen stimulation. The clonotype was recovered from a human donor in good health (CMV status not recorded). Some clones in this sample may be carry-over from other donors' samples. In DNA form, the CDR3 reads TGTGCCAGCAGCCGACAGGGAGCGAATTCACCCCTCCACTTT. Translated, it gives CASSRQGANSPLHF.